This entry lists 2 T cell receptor beta chains sequenced from one sample in a study of blood T cell repertoires in COVID-19. The repertoire was sequenced with immunoSEQ multiplex PCR; TCRdb's copy has only in-frame clones and lacks some. The repertoire holds roughly 16,000 clones, with around nine tenths as singletons. Sequenced material: peripheral blood. The receptor set was obtained from a human donor in a cohort sampled during active COVID-19.

This chain links TRBV4-1 with TRBJ1-4, with D maybe TRBD1 (5 bases). The germline V gene has CDR1 MGHRA and CDR2 YSYEKL. The CDR3 runs to 16 residues. Between the trimmed V and J ends, which lost 3 bases and 7 bases, there was a span of 18 bases. CDR3 in amino acids: CASSHPPGGVSEKLFF. In DNA form, the CDR3 reads TGCGCCAGCAGCCACCCACCCGGGGGGGTGAGTGAAAAACTGTTTTTT.

The V gene is TRBV7-9, the J gene TRBJ1-1; TRBD1 aligns across 11 bases. The length of the CDR3 is 16 residues. V dropped 3 bases and J dropped 2; count of bases not matched to a gene: 5. Germline CDR1 SEHNR, CDR2 FQNEAQ (reference sequence). The CDR3 spells CASSFPGTGGNTEAFF. In DNA, the CDR3 is TGTGCCAGCAGCTTTCCCGGGACAGGGGGTAACACTGAAGCTTTCTTT.